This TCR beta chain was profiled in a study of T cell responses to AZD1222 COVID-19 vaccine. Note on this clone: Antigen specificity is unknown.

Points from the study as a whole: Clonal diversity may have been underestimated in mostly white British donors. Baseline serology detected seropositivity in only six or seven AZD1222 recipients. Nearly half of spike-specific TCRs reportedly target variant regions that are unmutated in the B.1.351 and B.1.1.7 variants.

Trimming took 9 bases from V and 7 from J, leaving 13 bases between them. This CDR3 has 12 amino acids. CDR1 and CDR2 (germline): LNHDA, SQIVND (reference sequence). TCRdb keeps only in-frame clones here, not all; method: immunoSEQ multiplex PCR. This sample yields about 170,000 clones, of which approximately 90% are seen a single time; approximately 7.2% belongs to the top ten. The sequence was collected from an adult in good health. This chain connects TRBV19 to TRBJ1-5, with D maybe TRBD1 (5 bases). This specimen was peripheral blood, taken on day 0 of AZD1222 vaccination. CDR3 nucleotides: TGTGCCAGCGGTGAGGGGTTCCAGCCCCAGCATTTT. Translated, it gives CASGEGFQPQHF.